What follows describes a single T cell receptor beta chain. Its target is not known. Measured with immunoSEQ multiplex PCR; TCRdb has only the in-frame clones, and not every one. This table has 25,000 to 30,000 clones, around 81% appearing once. The CDR3 extends over 16 amino acids. CDR1 is MNHNS, CDR2 SASEGT, per germline. Trimming stripped 4 bases from V and 1 base from J, with 16 bases between. The data belong to a study of lymphopenia after photon versus proton radiotherapy. Study findings and constraints: Under photons, naive T cells and diversity fell while effector/memory populations rose.

The chain couples TRBV6-1 to TRBJ1-1, with D possibly matching TRBD1 (5 bases). Sequencing used peripheral blood, obtained from a patient treated with photon-based radiotherapy. This receptor was obtained from a man between 45 and 60 years old with gastric cancer. DNA of the CDR3: TGTGCCAGCAGTGGCGACACCGGGACGGCGAACACTGAAGCTTTCTTT. Residues: CASSGDTGTANTEAFF.